One sample yielded the 15 T cell receptor beta chains listed below, sequenced in a study of blood T cell repertoires in COVID-19. Data came from immunoSEQ multiplex PCR; TCRdb stores just in-frame clones and leaves some out. The repertoire consists of about 47,000 clones, with approximately 84% occurring once and the leading ten covering roughly 2.5%. The source material was peripheral blood. These receptors originate from a man aged 45 to 65 with acute or convalescent COVID-19.

This clone was found a few times. The rearrangement uses TRBV5-1 and TRBJ2-7; TRBD1 might be the D (5 bases). The CDR3 spans 13 residues. Trimming removed 3 bases from V and 0 bases from J, with 7 bases in between. CDR1 is SGHRS, CDR2 YFSETQ, per germline. CDR3 DNA: TGCGCCAGCAGCTCGGACAACTCCTACGAGCAGTACTTC. It yields the protein CASSSDNSYEQYF.

The V and J genes are TRBV7-8 and TRBJ1-6; D gene ambiguous. This CDR3 has 17 amino acids. Germline CDR1 reads SGHVS; CDR2 reads FQNEAQ. The V gene lost 3 bases and the J gene lost 6 bases, with 18 bases spanning the gap. This CDR3 is CASSFGTGSGFNSPLHF. In DNA, the CDR3 is TGTGCCAGCAGCTTCGGTACGGGGTCCGGCTTTAATTCACCCCTCCACTTT.

This chain links TRBV7-9 with TRBJ1-1; 7 bases are a match to TRBD1. J gave up 7 bases and V 1 base, and 6 bases lay outside the gene matches. This CDR3 has 14 residues. The germline CDR1 and CDR2 sequences are SEHNR and FQNEAQ (reference sequence). CDR3 in amino acids: CASSLEGQTNEAFF. The DNA for the CDR3 is TGTGCCAGCAGCTTAGAGGGACAGACAAATGAAGCTTTCTTT.

The genes are TRBV4-1 and TRBJ2-7; possibly TRBD1 for D (5 bases). The V end was cut by 0 bases, the J end by 2 bases, with 11 bases between. This CDR3 contains 15 residues. Germline CDR1 and CDR2: MGHRA and YSYEKL. As DNA, the CDR3 is TGCGCCAGCAGCCAAGATTTAGGCAGGGCCTACGAGCAGTACTTC. This codes for CASSQDLGRAYEQYF.

This clone was observed a single time. The sample has other DNA sequences that encode this CDR3 too. The V gene is TRBV9, the J gene TRBJ2-2, with a tentative D call TRBD2 (5 bases). The CDR3 runs to 15 residues. V was cut by 5 bases and J by 1 base, with 12 bases left in between. Germline CDR1 is SGDLS and CDR2 is YYNGEE. CDR3 amino acids: CASSDRGENTGELFF. DNA of the CDR3: TGTGCCAGCAGTGATCGGGGAGAGAACACCGGGGAGCTGTTTTTT.

V gene TRBV4-1 combines with J gene TRBJ1-2, with no clear D. This CDR3 contains 13 residues. V was shortened by 1 base and J by 3 bases, with 6 bases between the two germline ends. Germline assignment: CDR1 MGHRA and CDR2 YSYEKL. In DNA, the CDR3 is TGCGCCAGCAGCCAAGGTCGGGACTATGGCTACACCTTC. Amino acid sequence: CASSQGRDYGYTF.

The chain uses TRBV29-1 and TRBJ2-1; 9 bases agree with TRBD1. From germline, CDR1 is SQVTM and CDR2 ANQGSEA. The CDR3 sequence is 15 residues long. The J segment lost 7 bases and the V segment lost 2 bases, leaving 9 bases of the junction unmatched. The CDR3 sequence is CSVEFGTGILNEQFF. The CDR3 nucleotides read TGCAGCGTTGAATTCGGGACAGGGATATTGAATGAGCAGTTCTTC.

The chain employs TRBV6-1 and TRBJ1-1, with TRBD1 identical over 7 bases. J lost 1 base, V lost 4 bases, and 12 bases had no gene match. Germline CDR1 and CDR2: MNHNS and SASEGT. The CDR3 runs 17 residues. CDR3 in amino acids: CASSATGVNRGNTEAFF. The CDR3 DNA sequence: TGTGCCAGCAGTGCCACAGGGGTCAATAGGGGGAACACTGAAGCTTTCTTT.

The J gene is TRBJ2-1, the V gene TRBV5-4; TRBD2 might be the D (5 bases). V was shortened by 2 bases and J by 7 bases, with 10 bases between the two germline ends. This CDR3 is 13 amino acids long. Germline V gene data show CDR1 as SGHNT and CDR2 as YYREEE (reference sequence). The CDR3 DNA sequence: TGTGCCAGCAGCTTTTTGGACTCGAATGAGCAGTTCTTC. Amino acid sequence: CASSFLDSNEQFF.

The CDR3 sequence: CASWGDSNQPQHF. For the CDR3, the DNA is TGTGCCAGCTGGGGGGATAGCAATCAGCCCCAGCATTTT. The chain combines TRBV6-5 with TRBJ1-5, with D perhaps matching TRBD1 (5 bases). This CDR3 comprises 13 residues. V was shortened by 8 bases and J by 0 bases, with 8 bases between the two germline ends. Germline V gene sequence: CDR1 MNHEY, CDR2 SVGAGI.

The chain couples TRBV28 to TRBJ1-1, with D possibly TRBD1 on 5 matching bases. Between the trimmed V and J ends, which lost 5 bases and 3 bases, there was a span of 16 bases. The CDR3 totals 15 residues. The germline V gene encodes CDR1 MDHEN and CDR2 SYDVKM. This CDR3 is CASSRRGGWDTEAFF. The DNA for the CDR3 is TGTGCCAGCAGTCGAAGGGGAGGATGGGACACTGAAGCTTTCTTT. Filled out from reference TRBV28 and TRBJ1-1, the complete variable domain reads DVKVTQSSRYLVKRTGEKVFLECVQDMDHENMFWYRQDPGLGLRLIYFSYDVKMKEKGDIPEGYSVSREKKERFSLILESASTNQTSMYLCASSRRGGWDTEAFFGQGTRLTVV.

The chain uses TRBV18 and TRBJ1-5; D is possibly TRBD1 (5 bases). Per the germline V gene, CDR1 is KGHSH and CDR2 is LQKENI. The germline V and J ends were trimmed by 2 bases and 2 bases, with 10 bases remaining between them. The CDR3 sequence is 15 residues long. The CDR3 DNA is TGTGCCAGCTCACCAAATTCGGGGGGCAATCAGCCCCAGCATTTT. This sequence encodes CASSPNSGGNQPQHF.

The rearrangement links TRBV18 to TRBJ1-1; the D is unclear. Germline assignment: CDR1 KGHSH and CDR2 LQKENI. The CDR3 length is 16 residues. Deletions cut 3 bases from V and 1 base from J, with 15 bases between. DNA of the CDR3: TGTGCCAGCTCACCTGGGTCCACTCACAGGAACACTGAAGCTTTCTTT. This encodes CASSPGSTHRNTEAFF.

This rearrangement joins TRBV7-3 to TRBJ2-5, with D uncertain. CDR1 and CDR2 (germline): SGHTA, FQGTGA. The CDR3 sequence is 14 residues long. The V and J ends lost 0 bases and 0 bases respectively, with 5 bases between them. The CDR3 spells CASSLTPYQETQYF. The CDR3 DNA reads as TGTGCCAGCAGCTTAACTCCGTACCAAGAGACCCAGTACTTC.

The chain employs TRBV28 and TRBJ1-5; the D is unclear. Germline CDR1 MDHEN, CDR2 SYDVKM. The CDR3 consists of 16 residues. V gave up 2 bases and J gave up 0 bases, with 11 bases separating them. The CDR3 protein is CASSLVGRGSNQPQHF. The CDR3 DNA reads TGTGCCAGCAGTTTAGTCGGTCGGGGTAGCAATCAGCCCCAGCATTTT.